This TCR beta chain comes out of a study of monozygotic twins with inflammatory bowel disease. Study-wide results and limits: IBD patients displayed reduced TCRbeta diversity (inverse Simpson) when set against healthy co-twins.

The CDR3 has 13 amino acids. The germline V gene has CDR1 SQVTM and CDR2 ANQGSEA. Note on this clonotype: Its target is not known.

No DNA is given; TCRdb re-called the 5' RACE reads and lists each CDR3 protein once. This table holds approximately 400,000 distinct CDR3 sequences. The TCR originated in a human donor with ulcerative colitis or Crohn's disease, or a healthy co-twin of an affected twin (not recorded which). The rearrangement links TRBV29-1 to TRBJ2-3. The specimen was blood. The CDR3 sequence: CSVLEAFTDTQYF.